The next 27 T cell receptor beta chains were all read from a single sample in a study of T cell responses to AZD1222 COVID-19 vaccine (dated by TCRdb to the early 2020s). The time point label of this sample denotes: baseline before first vaccination. The library was prepared using the immunoSEQ multiplex PCR assay. What TCRdb holds here is the immuneACCESS table cut down to in-frame rearrangements. Part of the clones is not present; checked against another copy, under half of the missing clones reflect an unresolved V gene, and the others are unexplained. In this sample the table shows roughly 80,000 clones, roughly 80% of which occur a single time. The ten most abundant clones make up about 3% of the sample. Sequencing used peripheral blood, obtained on day 0 of AZD1222 vaccination. These receptors were taken from an adult in good health.

This clone was observed a single time. The V and J genes are TRBV2 and TRBJ2-1; TRBD2 matches 15 bases. CDR3 length: 16 residues. Germline values: CDR1 SNHLY, CDR2 FYNNEI. J gave up 6 bases and V 7 bases, and 7 bases lay outside the gene matches. CDR3 protein: CASIRTSGRAPNEQFF. The CDR3 region has the DNA TGTGCCAGCATACGGACTAGCGGGAGGGCTCCCAATGAGCAGTTCTTC.

The chain uses TRBV7-3 and TRBJ2-1; D ambiguous. CDR1 and CDR2 (germline): SGHTA, FQGTGA. Trimming left V 3 bases short and J 4 bases short, with 7 bases between. The CDR3 has 13 residues. The CDR3 protein is CASSFREYNEQFF. CDR3 bases: TGTGCCAGCAGCTTTAGGGAATACAATGAGCAGTTCTTC.

This clone was picked up a small number of times. CDR3 DNA sequence: TGTGCCTGGAGTGTAGGACTCCGAGCCAAAAACATTCAGTACTTC. Translated, it gives CAWSVGLRAKNIQYF. V is TRBV30 and J is TRBJ2-4, with D perhaps matching TRBD2 (5 bases). The CDR3 is 15 amino acids. CDR1 and CDR2 (germline): GTSNPN, SVGIG (reference sequence). The V gene lost 0 bases and the J gene lost 0 bases, with 9 bases spanning the gap.

This sequence joins TRBV13 and TRBJ1-1; D gene unclear. There are 12 residues in the CDR3. CDR1 PRHDT and CDR2 FYEKMQ come from the germline V gene (reference sequence). V was cut by 5 bases and J by 7 bases, with 11 bases left in between. CDR3 amino acids: CASSVDQDEAFF. DNA for the CDR3: TGTGCCAGCAGCGTCGATCAGGATGAAGCTTTCTTT.

The rearrangement joins TRBV7-2 to TRBJ1-3, with 7 bases identical to TRBD1. The CDR3 is made up of 15 amino acids. V lost 5 bases to trimming and J lost 0 bases; unmatched junction nucleotides: 4. The V gene's germline CDR1 is SGHTA and CDR2 FQGNSA. CDR3 sequence: CASSLRTGSGNTIYF. CDR3 DNA: TGTGCCAGCAGCCTACGGACAGGCTCTGGAAACACCATATATTTT.

The V call is TRBV3-1 (or the pseudogene TRBV3-2), the J call TRBJ2-7; D perhaps matches TRBD2 (5 bases). The germline CDR1 and CDR2 sequences are LGHDT and YNNKEL (reference sequence). V dropped 1 base and J dropped 12 bases, with 16 bases sitting between them. The CDR3 loop spans 13 amino acids. The CDR3 sequence: CASSQGGAAVLYF. CDR3 bases: TGTGCCAGCAGCCAAGGGGGTGCAGCGGTCCTGTACTTC.

The chain couples TRBV19 to TRBJ1-5; TRBD1 is a possible D gene (5 bases). The CDR3 is 16 residues long. Germline assignment: CDR1 LNHDA and CDR2 SQIVND (reference sequence). Trimming shortened V by 5 bases and J by 1 base, and 15 bases separated the two germline ends. The CDR3 is CASSPGRGPSNQPQHF. The CDR3 coding sequence is TGTGCCAGTAGTCCGGGTCGGGGACCGAGCAATCAGCCCCAGCATTTT.

V usage is TRBV6-6 and J usage is TRBJ2-7, with 9 bases aligning to TRBD1. Germline CDR1 and CDR2: MNHNY and SVGAGI (reference sequence). V trimming: 5 bases; J trimming: 3 bases; junction bases outside the gene matches: 5. The CDR3 is 14 amino acids. The CDR3 nucleotides are TGTGCCAGCAGTACCCCGGGACAGGGCTACGAGCAGTACTTC. It encodes CASSTPGQGYEQYF.

This chain uses TRBV6-2 or TRBV6-3 with TRBJ1-1; D uncertain. The V gene lost 2 bases and the J gene lost 1 base, with 17 bases spanning the gap. The CDR3 extends over 17 amino acids. Germline assignment: CDR1 MNHEY and CDR2 SVGEGT. CDR3 in amino acids: CASSYTPWVGENTEAFF. In DNA, the CDR3 is TGTGCCAGCAGTTACACACCCTGGGTGGGTGAGAACACTGAAGCTTTCTTT.

The V and J genes are TRBV10-3 and TRBJ1-5, with D possibly matching TRBD1 (6 bases). Trimming took 6 bases from V and 4 from J, leaving 10 bases between them. The CDR3 length is 13 residues. Germline-derived CDR1 and CDR2 are ENHRY and SYGVKD. CDR3 residues: CAIRGTQNQPQHF. Here the CDR3 DNA reads TGTGCCATCAGAGGGACACAAAATCAGCCCCAGCATTTT.

The rearrangement links TRBV5-4 to TRBJ2-5; TRBD2 matches at 13 bases. J lost 2 bases, V lost 3 bases, and 4 bases had no gene match. This CDR3 region has 16 residues. Germline lookup yields CDR1 SGHNT and CDR2 YYREEE (reference sequence). Here the CDR3 DNA reads TGTGCCAGCAGCTCACCACTAGCGGGAGGGCAAGAGACCCAGTACTTC. Amino acids: CASSSPLAGGQETQYF.

This clone appeared once. The chain links TRBV5-6 to TRBJ1-1; perhaps TRBD1 as D (6 bases). The CDR3 spans 16 residues. From germline, CDR1 is SGHDT and CDR2 YYEEEE. V was shortened by 0 bases and J by 4 bases, with 16 bases between the two germline ends. For the CDR3, the DNA is TGTGCCAGCAGCTTGGGGCCCCCGGTGGGGGCCACTGAAGCTTTCTTT. Protein: CASSLGPPVGATEAFF.

V gene TRBV5-6 combines with J gene TRBJ2-1; 8 bases agree with TRBD1. The CDR3 loop spans 15 amino acids. J lost 12 bases, V lost 0 bases, and 11 bases had no gene match. CDR1 is SGHDT, CDR2 YYEEEE, per germline. The CDR3 nucleotides read TGTGCCAGCAGCTTGGTTCGGCCGGGGACAGGAGGGCAGTTCTTC. Translated: CASSLVRPGTGGQFF.

This clone appeared once. V and J are TRBV7-2 and TRBJ1-5; 8 nucleotides agree with TRBD1. V lost 5 bases and J lost 3; bases outside the gene matches: 6. CDR1 SGHTA and CDR2 FQGNSA come from the germline V gene. The CDR3 is made up of 15 amino acids. The CDR3 here is CASSLGQGLNQPQHF. Written as DNA, the CDR3 is TGTGCCAGCAGCCTTGGACAGGGCCTCAATCAGCCCCAGCATTTT.

V gene TRBV7-8 combines with J gene TRBJ2-2, with TRBD2 matching 8 bases. Unmatched junction bases numbered 4, after V lost 3 bases and J lost 1 base. Germline V CDR1 and CDR2: SGHVS, FQNEAQ. The CDR3 is 16 amino acids. As DNA, the CDR3 is TGTGCCAGCAGCTTCCTAAGCGGGGGGAACACCGGGGAGCTGTTTTTT. It translates to CASSFLSGGNTGELFF. The full variable domain, completed using reference TRBV7-8 and TRBJ2-2, is GAGVSQSPRYKVAKRGQDVALRCDPISGHVSLFWYQQALGQGPEFLTYFQNEAQLDKSGLPSDRFFAERPEGSVSTLKIQRTQQEDSAVYLCASSFLSGGNTGELFFGEGSRLTVL.

The chain employs TRBV10-2 and TRBJ2-1; 8 bases align to TRBD2. The CDR3 length is 15 residues. Trimming removed 6 bases from V and 3 bases from J; junction bases left unmatched: 7. In germline, CDR1 is WSHSY, CDR2 SAAADI. CDR3 coding DNA: TGCGCCAGCAGGAAAACTAGCGGTAACTACAATGAGCAGTTCTTC. Translating it yields CASRKTSGNYNEQFF.

The gene calls are TRBV7-2 and TRBJ2-7, with 7 bases fitting TRBD2. Germline-derived CDR1 and CDR2 are SGHTA and FQGNSA. V lost 5 bases, J lost 0 bases, and 4 bases stayed unmatched. The CDR3 covers 14 residues. The CDR3 sequence is CASSREGFSYEQYF. The DNA for the CDR3 is TGTGCCAGCAGCAGGGAGGGTTTCTCCTACGAGCAGTACTTC. Complete variable domain (other parts from reference TRBV7-2 and TRBJ2-7): GAGVSQSPSNKVTEKGKDVELRCDPISGHTALYWYRQSLGQGLEFLIYFQGNSAPDKSGLPSDRFSAERTGGSVSTLTIQRTQQEDSAVYLCASSREGFSYEQYFGPGTRLTVT.

This chain links TRBV14 with TRBJ2-4; no clear D gene. Per germline, CDR1 SGHDN and CDR2 FVKESK. The germline V and J ends were trimmed by 2 bases and 9 bases, with 5 bases remaining between them. The CDR3 is 11 residues long. DNA for the CDR3: TGTGCCAGCAGCCAATCCGCCATTCAGTACTTC. Its translation: CASSQSAIQYF.

V is TRBV29-1 and J is TRBJ2-7; TRBD1 is a possible D gene (5 bases). V lost 6 bases to trimming and J lost 2 bases, with 11 bases between them. Germline V lookup: CDR1 SQVTM, CDR2 ANQGSEA. This CDR3 spans 12 amino acids. The CDR3, as DNA: TGCAGCGTAGCAGACAGTACCTACGAGCAGTACTTC. This encodes CSVADSTYEQYF.

The chain links TRBV10-1 to TRBJ2-1, with TRBD2 matching 11 bases. After removal of 4 bases from V and 2 bases from J, the junction contained 1 base not matched to a gene. CDR1 is WNHNN and CDR2 is SYGVQD in the germline V gene (reference sequence). This CDR3 comprises 15 residues. The CDR3 loop reads CASSASGRPYNEQFF. CDR3 DNA: TGCGCCAGCAGTGCTAGCGGGAGGCCCTACAATGAGCAGTTCTTC.

This chain uses TRBV15 with TRBJ2-1; 7 bases are shared with TRBD2. CDR3 length: 13 amino acids. With 11 bases clipped from V and 6 bases from J, the junction kept 10 bases outside the gene matches. The germline gives CDR1 LNHNV, CDR2 YYDKDF (reference sequence). CDR3 region: CAQRLAEINEQFF. The DNA for the CDR3 is TGTGCCCAGCGGCTAGCGGAAATCAATGAGCAGTTCTTC.

The V call is TRBV5-4, the J call TRBJ2-1; 7 bases fit TRBD1. Germline V gene data show CDR1 as SGHNT and CDR2 as YYREEE (reference sequence). This CDR3 contains 14 residues. Losses at the gene ends were 4 bases for V and 6 bases for J; bases not matched to a gene: 7. CDR3 bases: TGTGCCAGCAGCCCCCGTCGGGACAGCAATGAGCAGTTCTTC. This sequence encodes CASSPRRDSNEQFF.

The gene calls are TRBV5-4 and TRBJ2-2; 11 bases line up with TRBD2. Germline V gene sequence: CDR1 SGHNT, CDR2 YYREEE (reference sequence). The CDR3 has 16 amino acids. With 2 bases clipped from V and 5 bases from J, the junction kept 5 bases outside the gene matches. As DNA, the CDR3 is TGTGCCAGCAGCTTCGGGCTAGCGGGAGGTACCGGGGAGCTGTTTTTT. This gives the protein CASSFGLAGGTGELFF.

This clone was picked up a small number of times. J is TRBJ2-7 and V is TRBV27; D might be TRBD1 (7 bases). Germline V lookup: CDR1 MNHEY, CDR2 SMNVEV (reference sequence). The V end lost 5 bases, the J end lost 5 bases, and 16 bases lay between the germline ends. The CDR3 spans 14 residues. The DNA for the CDR3 is TGTGCCAGCAGTCAGGAGGGGGCGGACGACGAGCAGTACTTC. The encoded protein is CASSQEGADDEQYF.

There are a few counts of this clone. The rearrangement uses TRBV6-5 and TRBJ1-1; no definite D call. The V end lost 0 bases, the J end lost 3 bases, and 8 bases lay between the germline ends. This CDR3 comprises 14 residues. The germline V gene has CDR1 MNHEY and CDR2 SVGAGI. The CDR3: CASSYSADDTEAFF. DNA of the CDR3: TGTGCCAGCAGTTACTCCGCAGACGACACTGAAGCTTTCTTT.

CDR3 sequence reads: CASSLRQGGTQYF. The CDR3 DNA follows: TGTGCCAGCAGCTTAAGGCAGGGGGGGACCCAGTACTTC. V is TRBV7-2 and J is TRBJ2-5, with a weak D call TRBD1 (7 bases). This CDR3 is 13 amino acids long. V was shortened by 2 bases and J by 7 bases, with 11 bases between the two germline ends. Per germline, CDR1 SGHTA and CDR2 FQGNSA.

The genes are TRBV5-8 and TRBJ2-1, with 15 bases aligning to TRBD2. This CDR3 is 20 amino acids long. V gave up 3 bases and J gave up 2 bases; unmatched junction bases: 12. The germline V gene encodes CDR1 SGHTS and CDR2 YDEGEE. The CDR3 region is CASSYKPGLAGGRAYNEQFF. DNA of the CDR3: TGTGCCAGCAGCTACAAACCGGGACTAGCGGGAGGTAGGGCCTACAATGAGCAGTTCTTC.